One sample yielded the 22 T cell receptor beta chains listed below, sequenced in a study of beta chain features in type 1 diabetes. Expressed TCRB transcripts were sequenced, since all the RNA that had been isolated was reverse transcribed. The assay was immunoSEQ multiplex PCR, and TCRdb's table has in-frame clones only and misses some. The table has 900,000 or so clones, 17% seen once. The sequenced sample was naive CD4+ T cells from blood. These receptors were taken from a young woman in good health.

V is TRBV7-2 and J is TRBJ2-7, with a tentative D call TRBD1 (5 bases). Germline loops: CDR1 SGHTA, CDR2 FQGNSA. Trimming cost V 3 bases and J 4 bases, with 10 bases left between them. The CDR3 extends over 13 amino acids. This chain's CDR3 is CASSLTAGYEQYF. Written as DNA, the CDR3 is TGTGCCAGCAGCTTGACAGCAGGTTACGAGCAGTACTTC.

J is TRBJ2-5 and V is TRBV5-4; D gene unclear. Germline V gives CDR1 SGHNT, CDR2 YYREEE (reference sequence). The CDR3 sequence is 13 residues long. Between the trimmed V and J ends, which lost 4 bases and 4 bases, there was a span of 11 bases. The CDR3 protein is CASSLPALETQYF. In DNA form, the CDR3 reads TGTGCCAGCAGCCTACCCGCCTTAGAGACCCAGTACTTC.

The chain couples TRBV6-5 to TRBJ1-5; 8 bases align to TRBD1. The germline gives CDR1 MNHEY, CDR2 SVGAGI. V shed 4 bases, J shed 7 bases, and the junction held 6 bases outside the gene matches. This CDR3 spans 14 amino acids. CDR3 sequence reads: CASSSNRGKQPQHF. The CDR3, as DNA: TGTGCCAGCAGTTCGAACAGGGGGAAGCAGCCCCAGCATTTT.

The chain links TRBV28 to TRBJ1-2; 9 bases are shared with TRBD1. The CDR3 is 14 amino acids. CDR1 is MDHEN and CDR2 is SYDVKM in the germline V gene. The J segment lost 4 bases and the V segment lost 8 bases, leaving 8 bases of the junction unmatched. The CDR3 here is CASAADRGFYGYTF. CDR3 nucleotides: TGTGCCAGCGCCGCGGACAGGGGTTTCTATGGCTACACCTTC.

The chain carries TRBV7-3 and TRBJ2-1; 9 bases agree with TRBD2. The V gene's germline CDR1 is SGHTA and CDR2 FQGTGA. This CDR3 has 15 amino acids. The ends lost 5 bases at V and 3 bases at J; junction bases unmatched: 5. The CDR3 nucleotides read TGTGCCAGCAGCAAGACTAGCGGATACTACAATGAGCAGTTCTTC. Amino acid sequence: CASSKTSGYYNEQFF.

The chain is built from TRBV7-3 and TRBJ2-6; 8 bases agree with TRBD1. The CDR3 is made up of 19 amino acids. The germline V gene has CDR1 SGHTA and CDR2 FQGTGA. With 4 bases clipped from V and 0 bases from J, the junction kept 11 bases outside the gene matches. The CDR3 region has the DNA TGTGCCAGCAGCTCAGCTCCCGGGACAGGCTTCTCTGGGGCCAACGTCCTGACTTTC. Translation: CASSSAPGTGFSGANVLTF.

This clone was recorded a few times. The gene calls are TRBV10-3 and TRBJ1-1, with D unresolved. This CDR3 spans 14 amino acids. Germline-derived CDR1 and CDR2 are ENHRY and SYGVKD. Trimming took off 6 bases at V and 0 bases at J, with 11 bases between the two ends. CDR3 nucleotides: TGTGCCATCAGCCGAGGGTTAATGAACACTGAAGCTTTCTTT. This codes for CAISRGLMNTEAFF.

This clone was counted between two and nine times. V and J are TRBV28 and TRBJ1-5; D is uncertain. CDR3 size: 14 residues. Germline V gene data show CDR1 as MDHEN and CDR2 as SYDVKM. The V end was cut by 3 bases, the J end by 6 bases, with 12 bases between. CDR3 loop: CASSFTGKIQPQHF. Here the CDR3 DNA reads TGTGCCAGCAGTTTTACGGGGAAGATTCAGCCCCAGCATTTT.

This clone was recorded a few times. This chain uses TRBV5-4 with TRBJ2-7; D remains ambiguous. V was pared by 2 bases and J by 1 base, with 16 bases between. Germline values: CDR1 SGHNT, CDR2 YYREEE (reference sequence). CDR3 length: 16 residues. CDR3 sequence: CASSFYSTKRSYEQYF. In nucleotides, the CDR3 is TGTGCCAGCAGCTTTTATTCTACCAAGAGGTCCTACGAGCAGTACTTC.

The J gene is TRBJ2-3, the V gene TRBV2, with TRBD2 matching 9 bases. From germline, CDR1 is SNHLY and CDR2 FYNNEI. The CDR3 length is 14 residues. V gave up 4 bases and J gave up 6 bases; unmatched junction bases: 5. The CDR3 DNA sequence: TGTGCCAGCAGTGCCGAGCGGGAGGCCGATACGCAGTATTTT. Translated, it gives CASSAEREADTQYF.

The chain links TRBV6-5 to TRBJ2-1; unclear D gene. Germline loops: CDR1 MNHEY, CDR2 SVGAGI. V was trimmed by 6 bases and J by 2 bases, leaving 11 bases between them. The CDR3 contains 14 residues. The CDR3: CASRTYATYNEQFF. For the CDR3, the DNA is TGTGCCAGCAGAACCTACGCCACCTACAATGAGCAGTTCTTC.

This clone was counted only a few times. The chain uses TRBV9 and TRBJ2-7; D not certain. CDR1 SGDLS and CDR2 YYNGEE come from the germline V gene. CDR3 size: 14 residues. Trimming took 4 bases from V and 2 from J, leaving 13 bases between them. CDR3 nucleotides: TGTGCCAGCAGCCCGAACCCCTTTCCCTACGAGCAGTACTTC. This sequence encodes CASSPNPFPYEQYF.

The V gene is TRBV19, the J gene TRBJ2-1, with D unclear. The germline V gene has CDR1 LNHDA and CDR2 SQIVND (reference sequence). The CDR3 has 14 amino acids. Trimming left V 5 bases short and J 4 bases short, with 12 bases between. CDR3 bases: TGTGCCAGTAGTCGGACGATTAGGTACAATGAGCAGTTCTTC. Translating gives CASSRTIRYNEQFF.

The rearrangement links TRBV4-2 to TRBJ1-2; no clear D gene. The V gene's germline CDR1 is LGHNA and CDR2 YNFKEQ. The CDR3 extends over 13 amino acids. Trimming shortened V by 4 bases and J by 1 base, and 7 bases separated the two germline ends. This CDR3 reads CASSPDGNYGYTF. DNA for the CDR3: TGTGCCAGCAGCCCAGACGGTAACTATGGCTACACCTTC.

CDR3 sequence (DNA): TGTGCCAGCAGTCTGGGGATCGGTCAGCCCCAGCATTTT. As protein: CASSLGIGQPQHF. The genes are TRBV28 and TRBJ1-5; D remains ambiguous. The CDR3 is 13 amino acids. Between the trimmed V and J ends, which lost 5 bases and 6 bases, there was a span of 11 bases. CDR1 and CDR2 from the germline V gene are MDHEN and SYDVKM.

This chain links TRBV21-1 with TRBJ1-5. TRBV21-1 is given as a pseudogene. CDR3 size: 16 residues. This chain's CDR3 is CASAPGIRGYNQPQHF. The CDR3 bases are TGTGCCAGCGCCCCAGGGATTCGGGGCTACAATCAGCCCCAGCATTTT.

V and J are TRBV7-6 and TRBJ2-2; possible D gene TRBD2, 5 bases. The CDR3 spans 16 residues. Per germline, CDR1 SGHVS and CDR2 FNYEAQ. Between the trimmed V and J ends, which lost 1 base and 7 bases, there was a span of 16 bases. Here the CDR3 reads CASSLVSDSGSGELFF. The CDR3 nucleotides read TGTGCCAGCAGCTTAGTAAGCGACTCGGGAAGCGGGGAGCTGTTTTTT.

CDR3 sequence (DNA): TGTGCCAGCAGGAGACTAGCGGGAGTCAAAAACATTCAGTACTTC. It yields the protein CASRRLAGVKNIQYF. This chain joins TRBV28 and TRBJ2-4; TRBD2 aligns across 12 bases. The CDR3 consists of 15 residues. Germline-derived CDR1 and CDR2 are MDHEN and SYDVKM. Trimming took 6 bases from V and 3 from J; bases not matched to a gene: 3.

The chain couples TRBV19 to TRBJ2-7; 12 nucleotides align to TRBD2. Trimming removed 4 bases from V and 5 bases from J; junction bases left unmatched: 6. Germline CDR1 and CDR2: LNHDA and SQIVND (reference sequence). This CDR3 has 15 residues. The CDR3 nucleotides read TGTGCCAGTAGTACGGGACTAGCGGGTCGGGACGAGCAGTACTTC. Translated, it gives CASSTGLAGRDEQYF.

In this sample, this clone turned up a few times. V is TRBV7-9 and J is TRBJ2-1; TRBD2 aligns across 9 bases. Per germline, CDR1 SEHNR and CDR2 FQNEAQ (reference sequence). The V segment lost 5 bases and the J segment 2 bases; nucleotides outside the gene matches: 10. The CDR3 has 17 amino acids. CDR3 in DNA: TGTGCCAGCAGCCGGATTAGCGGGAGTCACCCCTACAATGAGCAGTTCTTC. It yields the protein CASSRISGSHPYNEQFF.

This clone was seen once. The rearrangement joins TRBV6-4 to TRBJ1-1, with D possibly TRBD1 on 5 matching bases. Germline V CDR1 and CDR2: MRHNA, SNTAGT. The ends were cut back, 6 bases at V and 1 base at J, with 15 bases in the middle. The CDR3 has 15 amino acids. The CDR3 region has the DNA TGTGCCAGCAGGATAGACAGTGGGGCGAACACTGAAGCTTTCTTT. Translated, it gives CASRIDSGANTEAFF.

As DNA, the CDR3 is TGTGCCAGCAGCACCAAACTAGCGGGAGGCCTGCGGGAGCAGTACTTC. Translating gives CASSTKLAGGLREQYF. The rearrangement joins TRBV7-9 to TRBJ2-7; 12 bases line up with TRBD2. V lost 5 bases to trimming and J lost 7 bases; unmatched junction nucleotides: 12. Germline assignment: CDR1 SEHNR and CDR2 FQNEAQ (reference sequence). The CDR3 runs to 16 residues.